This TCR beta chain is from a study of cytomegalovirus exposure and HLA in healthy donors. Whole-study results and caveats: Diagnosis of cytomegalovirus status made by the classifier reportedly showed high specificity and sensitivity. It was reported that TCR beta sequences correctly inferred the HLA-A and HLA-B alleles for most subjects. Analysis performed later found under 20,000 TCR beta sequences associated with HLA alleles at 0.05 false discovery rate. Researchers had no immune exposure information except CMV serostatus available.

This PCR relied on a set of 60 Vbeta primers and 13 Jbeta primers. TCRdb's table, derived via immunoSEQ multiplex PCR, lists solely in-frame clones and lacks some. The table includes 190,000 or so clones, around 83% detected once. Germline assignment: CDR1 MNHEY and CDR2 SMNVEV (reference sequence). The germline V and J ends were trimmed by 0 bases and 2 bases, with 11 bases remaining between them. This CDR3 has 15 residues. Regarding this clone: Its specificity is unknown.

The V and J genes are TRBV27 and TRBJ2-7; D gene unclear. The sequence was obtained from a man aged 50 to 59 in good health and CMV-seronegative. The sequenced material came from PBMCs. In nucleotides, the CDR3 is TGTGCCAGCAGTTTATCTTGGCAGGAAACCTACGAGCAGTACTTC. It yields the protein CASSLSWQETYEQYF.